The rows below give T cell receptor beta chains drawn from one sample of a study of blood T cell repertoires in COVID-19. Method: immunoSEQ multiplex PCR; TCRdb's copy keeps in-frame clones and lacks some. The table records 250,000 to 300,000 clones, 81% of them present only once. Input material: peripheral blood. These receptors were obtained from a woman in her sixties or seventies with active or convalescent COVID-19. CDR3s leave out the opening cysteine and the closing phenylalanine or tryptophan. A D gene is named only where the DNA matches it firmly.

D gene: NA
V gene: TRBV10-2
CDR3 protein: ASSEQGQETQY

D gene: NA
V gene: TRBV4-1
CDR3 protein: ASSTSGAFNEKLF

D gene: TRBD1
V gene: TRBV5-4
CDR3 protein: ASSPGQGARNTEAF

D gene: NA
V gene: TRBV9
CDR3 protein: ASSPTGGVTEAF

D gene: TRBD1
V gene: TRBV7-3
CDR3 protein: ASSPDRAGYGYT

D gene: NA
V gene: TRBV5-1
CDR3 protein: ASSLGQGEIAF

D gene: NA
V gene: TRBV11-3
CDR3 protein: ASSPRTGIGSYNEQF

D gene: NA
V gene: TRBV18
CDR3 protein: ASSPTPDSNSPLH

D gene: NA
V gene: TRBV5-6
CDR3 protein: ASSFSTVTNEKLF

D gene: TRBD2
V gene: TRBV9
CDR3 protein: ASSVAGTSIMVSPNEQF

D gene: NA
V gene: TRBV6-5
CDR3 protein: ASSYSPAIYNEQF

D gene: TRBD1
V gene: TRBV7-2
CDR3 protein: ASSLSTGNRQPQH

D gene: NA
V gene: TRBV5-4
CDR3 protein: ASSLLGQNTEAF